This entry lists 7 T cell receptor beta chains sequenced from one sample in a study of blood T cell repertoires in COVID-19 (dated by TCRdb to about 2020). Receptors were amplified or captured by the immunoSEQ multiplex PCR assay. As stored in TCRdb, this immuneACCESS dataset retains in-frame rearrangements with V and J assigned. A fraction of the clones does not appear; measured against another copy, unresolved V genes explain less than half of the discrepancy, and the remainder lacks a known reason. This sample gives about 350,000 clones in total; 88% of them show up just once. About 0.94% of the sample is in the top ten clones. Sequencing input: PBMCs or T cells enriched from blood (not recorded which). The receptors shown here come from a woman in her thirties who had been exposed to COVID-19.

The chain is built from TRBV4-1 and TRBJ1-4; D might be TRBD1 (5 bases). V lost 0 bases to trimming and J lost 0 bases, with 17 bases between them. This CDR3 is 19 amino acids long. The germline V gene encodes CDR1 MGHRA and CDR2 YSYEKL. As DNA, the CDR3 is TGCGCCAGCAGCCAAGAGGGGGGAACAGACATAACAACTAATGAAAAACTGTTTTTT. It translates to CASSQEGGTDITTNEKLFF.

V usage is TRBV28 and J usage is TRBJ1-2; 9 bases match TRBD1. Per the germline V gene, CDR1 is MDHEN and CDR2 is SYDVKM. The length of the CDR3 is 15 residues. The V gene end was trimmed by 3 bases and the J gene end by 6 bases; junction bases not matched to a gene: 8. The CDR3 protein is CASSFSGQGLNGYTF. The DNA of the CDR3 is TGTGCCAGCAGTTTTTCTGGACAGGGGTTGAATGGCTACACCTTC.

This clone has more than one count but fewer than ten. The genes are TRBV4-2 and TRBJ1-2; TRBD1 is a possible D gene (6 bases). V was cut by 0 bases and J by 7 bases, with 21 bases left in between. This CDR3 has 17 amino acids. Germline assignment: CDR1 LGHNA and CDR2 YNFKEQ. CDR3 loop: CASSQEPDRSTGTGYTF. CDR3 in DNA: TGTGCCAGCAGCCAAGAACCAGACAGATCAACAGGGACTGGCTACACCTTC.

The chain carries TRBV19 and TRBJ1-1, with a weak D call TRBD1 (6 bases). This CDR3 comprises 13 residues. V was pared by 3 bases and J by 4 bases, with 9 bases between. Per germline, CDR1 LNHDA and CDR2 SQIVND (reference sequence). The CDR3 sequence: CASSIQGSTEAFF. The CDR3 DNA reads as TGTGCCAGTAGTATCCAGGGGAGCACTGAAGCTTTCTTT.

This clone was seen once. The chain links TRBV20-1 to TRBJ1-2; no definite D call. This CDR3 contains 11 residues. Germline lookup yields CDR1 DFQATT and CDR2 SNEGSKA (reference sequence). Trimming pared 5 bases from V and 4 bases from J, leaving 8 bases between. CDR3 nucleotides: TGCAGTGCTGATGGCCTCTATGGCTACACCTTC. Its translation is CSADGLYGYTF.

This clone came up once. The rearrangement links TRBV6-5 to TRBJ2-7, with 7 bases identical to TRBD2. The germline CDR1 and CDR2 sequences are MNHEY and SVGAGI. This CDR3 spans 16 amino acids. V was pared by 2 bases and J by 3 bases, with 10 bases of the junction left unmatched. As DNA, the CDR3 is TGTGCCAGCAGTTACGGTGGGGGACTACTTTTCTACGAGCAGTACTTC. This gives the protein CASSYGGGLLFYEQYF.

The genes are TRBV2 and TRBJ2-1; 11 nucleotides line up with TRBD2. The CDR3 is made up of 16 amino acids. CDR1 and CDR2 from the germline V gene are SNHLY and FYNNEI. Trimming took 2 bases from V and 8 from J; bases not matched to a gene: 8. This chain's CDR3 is CASSEKLAGANYEQFF. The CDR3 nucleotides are TGTGCCAGCAGTGAAAAACTAGCGGGAGCTAACTATGAGCAGTTCTTC.